Listed below are T cell receptor beta chains from one sample, sequenced in a study of shared clonotypes between healthy human individuals. Using immunoSEQ multiplex PCR, the repertoire was profiled, and TCRdb retains in-frame clones only, with some absent. The table lists 700,000 to 950,000 clones, 90% to 98% of them singletons. Specimen: naive CD8+ T cells sorted from blood. These receptors were taken from a young man in good health. The CDR3 runs from the conserved cysteine through the conserved F or W. The D gene is left open where the match is weak. Size is stated for part of the rows, as once, few or many counts, or as a class when the clone is expanded.

d_gene	v_gene	abundance	len	j_gene	CDR3nt	CDR3aa
TRBD2	TRBV9	NA	15	TRBJ2-3	TGTGCCAGCAGCGGGGGACTAGCGCACACAGATACGCAGTATTTT	CASSGGLAHTDTQYF
NA	TRBV4-1	NA	15	TRBJ2-2	TGCGCCAGCAGCCAAGAACCCAAAGGGGCCGGGGAGCTGTTTTTT	CASSQEPKGAGELFF
TRBD2	TRBV5-1	NA	18	TRBJ2-2	TGCGCCAGCAGCCTTAGGGGGACTAGCGGGATGAACACCGGGGAGCTGTTTTTT	CASSLRGTSGMNTGELFF
NA	TRBV27	once	14	TRBJ1-5	TGTGCCAGCAGTTTTGACCGGAGCAATCAGCCCCAGCATTTT	CASSFDRSNQPQHF
TRBD2	TRBV28	NA	19	TRBJ2-3	TGTGCCAGCAGCGAGCCTCGGGCAAAGACTAGCGGGAGCACAGATACGCAGTATTTT	CASSEPRAKTSGSTDTQYF
NA	TRBV30	NA	13	TRBJ2-3	TGTGCCTGGAGTGTTAGCGGCTCAGATACGCAGTATTTT	CAWSVSGSDTQYF
TRBD2	TRBV7-3	NA	15	TRBJ2-1	TGTGCCAGCAGCTTAGGACTAGCGGGGGTCAATGAGCAGTTCTTC	CASSLGLAGVNEQFF
TRBD2	TRBV11-2	NA	15	TRBJ2-1	TGTGCCAGCAGCAGGACTAGCGGGAGTTACAATGAGCAGTTCTTC	CASSRTSGSYNEQFF
NA	TRBV15	NA	14	TRBJ1-5	TGTGCCACCAGCAGAGATGAAAGCAATCAGCCCCAGCATTTT	CATSRDESNQPQHF
NA	TRBV6-5	NA	11	TRBJ2-7	TGTGCCAGCAGTTCCGGGCTCGAGCAGTACTTC	CASSSGLEQYF
NA	TRBV5-1	NA	17	TRBJ2-5	TGCGCCAGCAGCTTTGAAACCGGGACCATCTTACAAGAGACCCAGTACTTC	CASSFETGTILQETQYF
NA	TRBV7-9	once	15	TRBJ2-7	TGTGCCAGCAGCTTAGTGAAGCAGGACACCTACGAGCAGTACTTC	CASSLVKQDTYEQYF
NA	TRBV7-9	NA	15	TRBJ2-2	TGTGCCAGCAGCTGGGAACAAGATGGGGCCGGGGAGCTGTTTTTT	CASSWEQDGAGELFF
NA	TRBV4-1	NA	15	TRBJ2-7	TGCGCCAGCAGCCAGGGCGAGTTTTCGAACTACGAGCAGTACTTC	CASSQGEFSNYEQYF
TRBD1	TRBV19	NA	14	TRBJ2-2	TGTGCCAGTAACTCAAGACAGGGACCCGGGGAGCTGTTTTTT	CASNSRQGPGELFF
NA	TRBV18	NA	17	TRBJ2-7	TGTGCCAGCTCACCTGCCTTCCCCGATTCCACCTCCTACGAGCAGTACTTC	CASSPAFPDSTSYEQYF
NA	TRBV4-1	NA	13	TRBJ1-3	TGCGCCAGCAGCCAAGTTCAGGAAAACACCATATATTTT	CASSQVQENTIYF
NA	TRBV7-2	once	14	TRBJ2-1	TGTGCCAGCAGCTTATCCCAGCGGAGGGATGAGCAGTTCTTC	CASSLSQRRDEQFF
NA	TRBV29-1	NA	11	TRBJ2-1	TGCAGCGAGGACGTTGAAGGTGAGCAGTTCTTC	CSEDVEGEQFF
NA	TRBV16	NA	16	TRBJ1-5	TGTGCCAGCAGCCAATCAAGGGGGGCGAGAAATCAGCCCCAGCATTTT	CASSQSRGARNQPQHF
NA	TRBV5-4	NA	14	TRBJ2-7	TGTGCCAGCAGCTTCGGCGGGGCGTCCTACGAGCAGTACTTC	CASSFGGASYEQYF
NA	TRBV14	NA	16	TRBJ2-6	TGTGCCAGCAGCCAAGAGGACCGCTCTGGGGCCAACGTCCTGACTTTC	CASSQEDRSGANVLTF
NA	TRBV5-8	once	17	TRBJ2-2	TGTGCCAGCAGCCCCAGGGCGTACAACGTCGCCACCGGGGAGCTGTTTTTT	CASSPRAYNVATGELFF
NA	TRBV13	NA	15	TRBJ2-2	TGTGCCAGCAGCTTAGGTGGAGTACCTACCGGGGAGCTGTTTTTT	CASSLGGVPTGELFF
TRBD2	TRBV4-1	NA	16	TRBJ2-7	TGCGCCAGCAGCCACCGCTCACTAGCGGGAGACCAGGAGCAGTACTTC	CASSHRSLAGDQEQYF
TRBD2	TRBV28	NA	16	TRBJ2-3	TGTGCCAGCAGTCAGCGACTAGCGCAAAACACAGATACGCAGTATTTT	CASSQRLAQNTDTQYF
NA	TRBV10-3	once	13	TRBJ2-1	TGTGCCATCAGGGGTGCTCGGGTTGACGAGCAGTTCTTC	CAIRGARVDEQFF
NA	TRBV14	NA	13	TRBJ2-7	TGTGCCAGCAGCCAAGAGGGAAGAGGCGAGCAGTACTTC	CASSQEGRGEQYF
NA	TRBV2	NA	13	TRBJ2-7	TGTGCCAGCAGTGACTTGAGCTCCTACGAGCAGTACTTC	CASSDLSSYEQYF
NA	TRBV5-5	NA	12	TRBJ1-1	TGTGCCAGCAGCTTGGGTTTCGCTGAAGCTTTCTTT	CASSLGFAEAFF